The sequence of this TCR beta chain was determined in a study of metastatic and nonmetastatic thyroid tumors. Study in general: Repertoires from malignant and benign thyroid patients were compared across blood and tumor or nodule tissue. Findings and limits, study-wide: Benign nodules reportedly had significantly lower TCR beta diversity than malignant thyroid tumors in blood and tumor.

Original data processing: Clinicopathological groups of papillary thyroid cancer showed CDR3 differences that were used to build a distant-metastasis classifier. TCRdb reprocessed the PCR reads using MiXCR. The V and J calls come from TCRdb's annotation, not from the publication. The repertoire holds 30,000 to 45,000 clones, with around 20% as singletons. The entire patient cohort was treatment-naive prior to thyroid surgery. As concerns this clone: Its antigen is unknown.

The CDR3 is 11 residues long. Per the germline V gene, CDR1 is GTSNPN and CDR2 is SVGIG (reference sequence). The V end was cut by 1 base, the J end by 4 bases, with 5 bases between. V usage is TRBV30 and J usage is TRBJ2-7; D not certain. The sample taken for sequencing was blood. This receptor was taken from a female donor with papillary thyroid cancer or a benign thyroid nodule (not recorded which). Some clones in this sample may be carry-over from other donors' samples. CDR3 DNA sequence: TGTGCCTGGAGTGCACTTTACGAGCAGTACTTC. Translating gives CAWSALYEQYF.